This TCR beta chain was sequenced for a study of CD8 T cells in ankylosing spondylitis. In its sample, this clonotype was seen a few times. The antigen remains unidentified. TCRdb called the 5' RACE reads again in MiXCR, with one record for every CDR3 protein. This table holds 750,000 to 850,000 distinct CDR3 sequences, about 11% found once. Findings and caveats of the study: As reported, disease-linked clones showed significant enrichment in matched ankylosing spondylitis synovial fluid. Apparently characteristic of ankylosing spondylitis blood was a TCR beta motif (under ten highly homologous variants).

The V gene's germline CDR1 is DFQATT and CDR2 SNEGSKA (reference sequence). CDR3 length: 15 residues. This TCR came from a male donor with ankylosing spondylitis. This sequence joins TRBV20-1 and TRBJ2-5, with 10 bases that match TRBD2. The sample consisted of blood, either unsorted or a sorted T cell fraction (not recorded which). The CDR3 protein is CGTGLAGVRRETQYF. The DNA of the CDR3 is TGCGGAACCGGGCTAGCGGGAGTACGGCGGGAGACCCAGTACTTC.